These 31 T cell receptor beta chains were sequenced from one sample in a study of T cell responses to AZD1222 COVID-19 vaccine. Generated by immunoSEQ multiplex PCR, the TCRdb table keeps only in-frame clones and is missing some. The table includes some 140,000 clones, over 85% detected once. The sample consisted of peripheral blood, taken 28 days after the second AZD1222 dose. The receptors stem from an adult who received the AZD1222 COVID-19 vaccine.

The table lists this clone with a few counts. The CDR3 loop is CASSYSWGGQPQHF. As DNA, the CDR3 is TGTGCCAGCAGTTACTCTTGGGGCGGACAGCCCCAGCATTTT. The rearrangement uses TRBV6-5 and TRBJ1-5; a possible D gene is TRBD1 (5 bases). The V and J ends lost 0 bases and 7 bases respectively, with 10 bases between them. The CDR3 spans 14 residues. Germline V CDR1 and CDR2: MNHEY, SVGAGI.

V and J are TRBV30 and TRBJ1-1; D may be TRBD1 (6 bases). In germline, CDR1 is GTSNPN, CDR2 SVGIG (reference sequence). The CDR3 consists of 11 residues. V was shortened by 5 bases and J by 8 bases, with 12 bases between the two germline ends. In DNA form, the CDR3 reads TGTGCCTGGGAGGCGGACAGAGAAGCTTTCTTT. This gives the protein CAWEADREAFF.

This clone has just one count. Here the CDR3 DNA reads TGTGCCAGCCGTAGGGGGGCAGATACGCAGTATTTT. It yields the protein CASRRGADTQYF. This chain links TRBV12-3 or TRBV12-4 with TRBJ2-3, with D perhaps TRBD1 or TRBD2 (6 bases each). The CDR3 runs to 12 residues. The V and J ends lost 8 bases and 4 bases respectively, with 10 bases between them.

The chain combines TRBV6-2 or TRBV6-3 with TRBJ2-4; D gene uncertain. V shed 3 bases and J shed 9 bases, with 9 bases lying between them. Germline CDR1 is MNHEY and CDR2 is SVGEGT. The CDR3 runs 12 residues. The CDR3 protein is CASSYFSGIQYF. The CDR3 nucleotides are TGTGCCAGCAGTTATTTTTCAGGCATTCAGTACTTC.

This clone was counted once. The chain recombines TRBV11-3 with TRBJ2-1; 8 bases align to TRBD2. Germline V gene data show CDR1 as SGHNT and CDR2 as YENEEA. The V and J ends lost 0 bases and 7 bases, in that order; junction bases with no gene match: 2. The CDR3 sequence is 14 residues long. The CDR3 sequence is CASSLERGDNEQFF. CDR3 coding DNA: TGTGCCAGCAGCTTAGAGCGGGGGGATAATGAGCAGTTCTTC.

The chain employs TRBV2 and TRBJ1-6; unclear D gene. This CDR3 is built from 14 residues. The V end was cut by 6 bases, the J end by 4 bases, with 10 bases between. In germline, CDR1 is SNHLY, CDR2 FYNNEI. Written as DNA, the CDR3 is TGTGCCAGCAGCCAACAGAGTTATAATTCACCCCTCCACTTT. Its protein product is CASSQQSYNSPLHF.

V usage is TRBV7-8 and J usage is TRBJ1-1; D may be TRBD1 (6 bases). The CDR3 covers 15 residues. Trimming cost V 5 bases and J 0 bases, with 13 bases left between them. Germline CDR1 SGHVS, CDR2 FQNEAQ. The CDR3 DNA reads TGTGCCAGCAGCCGAGAGGACAGCCTGAACACTGAAGCTTTCTTT. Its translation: CASSREDSLNTEAFF.

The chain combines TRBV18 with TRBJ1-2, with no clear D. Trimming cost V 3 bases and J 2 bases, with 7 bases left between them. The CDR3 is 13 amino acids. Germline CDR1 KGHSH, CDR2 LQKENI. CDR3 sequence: CASSPGPNYGYTF. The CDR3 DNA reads TGTGCCAGCTCACCCGGACCAAACTATGGCTACACCTTC.

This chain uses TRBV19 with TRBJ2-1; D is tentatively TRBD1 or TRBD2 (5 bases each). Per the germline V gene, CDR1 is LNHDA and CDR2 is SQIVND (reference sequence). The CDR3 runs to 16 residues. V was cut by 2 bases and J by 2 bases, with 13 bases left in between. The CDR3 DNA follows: TGTGCCAGTAGTATAAATGACGGGGCCCCCTACAATGAGCAGTTCTTC. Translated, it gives CASSINDGAPYNEQFF.

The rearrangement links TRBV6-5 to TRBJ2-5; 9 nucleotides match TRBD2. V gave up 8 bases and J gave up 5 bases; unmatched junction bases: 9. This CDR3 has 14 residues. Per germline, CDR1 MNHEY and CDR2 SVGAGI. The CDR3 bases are TGTGCCAGCGGCGGGAGGGGACAACGCGAGACCCAGTACTTC. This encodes CASGGRGQRETQYF.

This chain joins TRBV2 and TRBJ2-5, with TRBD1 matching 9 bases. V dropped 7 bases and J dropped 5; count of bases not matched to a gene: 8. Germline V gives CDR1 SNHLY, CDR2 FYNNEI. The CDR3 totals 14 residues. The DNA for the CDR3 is TGTGCCAGCAAAGGGACAGGGAAATGGGAGACCCAGTACTTC. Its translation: CASKGTGKWETQYF.

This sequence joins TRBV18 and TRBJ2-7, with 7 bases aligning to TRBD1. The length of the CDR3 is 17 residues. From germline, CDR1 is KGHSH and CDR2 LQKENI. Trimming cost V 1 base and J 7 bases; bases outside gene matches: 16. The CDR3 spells CASSPLNEGAGMGEQYF. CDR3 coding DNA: TGTGCCAGCTCACCACTAAACGAGGGGGCCGGGATGGGTGAGCAGTACTTC.

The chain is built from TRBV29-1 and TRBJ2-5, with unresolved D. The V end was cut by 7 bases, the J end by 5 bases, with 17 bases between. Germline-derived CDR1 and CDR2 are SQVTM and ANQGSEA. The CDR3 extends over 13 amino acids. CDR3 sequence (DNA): TGCAGCGCCTCCGCGGATGGCTTGGAGACCCAGTACTTC. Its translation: CSASADGLETQYF.

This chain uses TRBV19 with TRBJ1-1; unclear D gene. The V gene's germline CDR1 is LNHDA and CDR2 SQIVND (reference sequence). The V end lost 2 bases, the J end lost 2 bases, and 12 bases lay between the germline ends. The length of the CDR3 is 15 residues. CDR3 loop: CASSITGGPNTEAFF. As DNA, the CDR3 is TGTGCCAGTAGTATAACTGGCGGTCCTAACACTGAAGCTTTCTTT.

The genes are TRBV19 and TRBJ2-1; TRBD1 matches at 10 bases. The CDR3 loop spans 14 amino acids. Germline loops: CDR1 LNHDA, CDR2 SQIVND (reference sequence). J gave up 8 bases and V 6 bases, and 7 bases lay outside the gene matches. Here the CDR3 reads CASRPGQGFDEQFF. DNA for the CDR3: TGTGCCAGTAGACCGGGACAGGGGTTTGATGAGCAGTTCTTC.

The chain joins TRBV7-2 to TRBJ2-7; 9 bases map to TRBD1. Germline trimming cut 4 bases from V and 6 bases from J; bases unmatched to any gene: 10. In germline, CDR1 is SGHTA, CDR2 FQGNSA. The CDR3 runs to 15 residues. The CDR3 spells CASSSRPGTGFEQYF. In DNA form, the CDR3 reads TGTGCCAGCAGCTCTCGTCCCGGGACAGGGTTCGAGCAGTACTTC. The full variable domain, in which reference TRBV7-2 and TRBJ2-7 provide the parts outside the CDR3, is GAGVSQSPSNKVTEKGKDVELRCDPISGHTALYWYRQSLGQGLEFLIYFQGNSAPDKSGLPSDRFSAERTGGSVSTLTIQRTQQEDSAVYLCASSSRPGTGFEQYFGPGTRLTVT.

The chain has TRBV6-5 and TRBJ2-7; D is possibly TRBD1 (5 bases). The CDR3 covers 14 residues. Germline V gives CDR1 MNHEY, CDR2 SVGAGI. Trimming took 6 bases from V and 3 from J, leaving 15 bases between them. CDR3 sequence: CASRSTIDSYEQYF. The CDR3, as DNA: TGTGCCAGCAGATCCACCATCGACAGCTACGAGCAGTACTTC.

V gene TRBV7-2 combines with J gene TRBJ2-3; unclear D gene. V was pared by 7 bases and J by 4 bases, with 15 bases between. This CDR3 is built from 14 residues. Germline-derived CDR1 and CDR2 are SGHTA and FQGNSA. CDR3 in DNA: TGTGCCAGCACCCCAGGTCTGTACGCAGATACGCAGTATTTT. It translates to CASTPGLYADTQYF.

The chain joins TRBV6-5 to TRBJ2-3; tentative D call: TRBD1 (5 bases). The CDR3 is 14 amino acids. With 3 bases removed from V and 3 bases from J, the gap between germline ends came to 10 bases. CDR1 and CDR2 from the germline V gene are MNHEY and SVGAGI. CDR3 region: CASSYRQGTDTQYF. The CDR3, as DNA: TGTGCCAGCAGTTATCGGCAGGGAACAGATACGCAGTATTTT.

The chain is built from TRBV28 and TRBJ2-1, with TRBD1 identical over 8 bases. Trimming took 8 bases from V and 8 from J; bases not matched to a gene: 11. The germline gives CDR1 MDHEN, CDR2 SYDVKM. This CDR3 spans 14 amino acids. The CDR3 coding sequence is TGTGCCAGCTCCGGTTACGACAGGGGATATGAGCAGTTCTTC. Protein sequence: CASSGYDRGYEQFF.

CDR3 region: CASSPLLPEAFF. CDR3 DNA sequence: TGTGCCAGCAGTCCCTTACTCCCTGAAGCTTTCTTT. V is TRBV2 and J is TRBJ1-1; D is ambiguous. Trimming pared 5 bases from V and 6 bases from J, leaving 10 bases between. CDR1 is SNHLY, CDR2 FYNNEI, per germline. This CDR3 spans 12 amino acids.

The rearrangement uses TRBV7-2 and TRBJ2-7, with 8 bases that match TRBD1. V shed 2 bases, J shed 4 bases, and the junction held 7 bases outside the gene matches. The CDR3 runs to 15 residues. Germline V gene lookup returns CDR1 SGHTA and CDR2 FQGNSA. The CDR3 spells CASSLFGQGAYEQYF. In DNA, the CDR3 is TGTGCCAGCAGCTTATTCGGGCAGGGGGCTTACGAGCAGTACTTC.

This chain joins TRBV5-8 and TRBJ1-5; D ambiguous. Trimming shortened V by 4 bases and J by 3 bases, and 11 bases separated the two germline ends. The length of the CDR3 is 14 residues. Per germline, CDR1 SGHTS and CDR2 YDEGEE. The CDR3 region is CASSPRENNQPQHF. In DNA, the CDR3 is TGTGCCAGCAGCCCCCGTGAGAACAATCAGCCCCAGCATTTT.

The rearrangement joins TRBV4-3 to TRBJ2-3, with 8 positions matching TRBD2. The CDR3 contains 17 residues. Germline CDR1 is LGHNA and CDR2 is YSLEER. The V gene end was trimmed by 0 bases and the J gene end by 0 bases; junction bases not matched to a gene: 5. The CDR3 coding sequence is TGCGCCAGCAGCCAAGAAGGGCGGGGGGTTAGCACAGATACGCAGTATTTT. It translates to CASSQEGRGVSTDTQYF.

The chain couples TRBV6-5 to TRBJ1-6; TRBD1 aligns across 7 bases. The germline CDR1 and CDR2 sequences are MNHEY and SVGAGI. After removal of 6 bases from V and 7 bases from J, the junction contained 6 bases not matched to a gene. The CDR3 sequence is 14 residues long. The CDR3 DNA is TGTGCCAGCAGCCGGGACAGATACAATTCACCCCTCCACTTT. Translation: CASSRDRYNSPLHF.

The CDR3 DNA is TGTGCCTGGAGTTTTACTAGCGGCACAGATACGCAGTATTTT. This encodes CAWSFTSGTDTQYF. The chain is built from TRBV30 and TRBJ2-3, with 7 bases aligning to TRBD2. The V gene end was trimmed by 2 bases and the J gene end by 1 base; junction bases not matched to a gene: 3. Germline assignment: CDR1 GTSNPN and CDR2 SVGIG (reference sequence). CDR3 length: 14 amino acids.

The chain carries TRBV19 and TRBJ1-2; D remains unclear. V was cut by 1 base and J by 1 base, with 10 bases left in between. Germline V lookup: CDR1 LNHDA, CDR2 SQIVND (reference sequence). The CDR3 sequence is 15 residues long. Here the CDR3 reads CASSIAADYNYGYTF. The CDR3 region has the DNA TGTGCCAGTAGTATAGCGGCAGATTATAACTATGGCTACACCTTC. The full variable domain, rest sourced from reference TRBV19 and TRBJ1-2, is DGGITQSPKYLFRKEGQNVTLSCEQNLNHDAMYWYRQDPGQGLRLIYYSQIVNDFQKGDIAEGYSVSREKKESFPLTVTSAQKNPTAFYLCASSIAADYNYGYTFGSGTRLTVV.

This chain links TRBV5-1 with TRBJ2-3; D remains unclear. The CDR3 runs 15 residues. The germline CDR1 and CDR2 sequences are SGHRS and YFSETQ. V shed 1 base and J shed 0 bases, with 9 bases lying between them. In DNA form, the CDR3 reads TGCGCCAGCAGCTTGAAGGCAGCTAGCACAGATACGCAGTATTTT. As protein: CASSLKAASTDTQYF.

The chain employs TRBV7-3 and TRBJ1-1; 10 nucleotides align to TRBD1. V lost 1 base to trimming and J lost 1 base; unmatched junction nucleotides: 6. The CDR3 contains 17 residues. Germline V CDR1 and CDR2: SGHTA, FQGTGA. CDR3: CASSLMTGGVGNTEAFF. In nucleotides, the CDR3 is TGTGCCAGCAGCTTAATGACAGGGGGCGTCGGGAACACTGAAGCTTTCTTT. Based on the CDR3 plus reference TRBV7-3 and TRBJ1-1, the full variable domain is GAGVSQTPSNKVTEKGKYVELRCDPISGHTALYWYRQSLGQGPEFLIYFQGTGAADDSGLPNDRFFAVRPEGSVSTLKIQRTERGDSAVYLCASSLMTGGVGNTEAFFGQGTRLTVV.

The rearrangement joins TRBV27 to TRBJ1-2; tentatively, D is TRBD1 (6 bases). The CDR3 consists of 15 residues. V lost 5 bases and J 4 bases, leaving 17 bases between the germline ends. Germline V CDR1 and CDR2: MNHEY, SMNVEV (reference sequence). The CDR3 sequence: CASSPSGGGVYGYTF. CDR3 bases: TGTGCCAGCAGTCCATCCGGAGGGGGAGTCTATGGCTACACCTTC.

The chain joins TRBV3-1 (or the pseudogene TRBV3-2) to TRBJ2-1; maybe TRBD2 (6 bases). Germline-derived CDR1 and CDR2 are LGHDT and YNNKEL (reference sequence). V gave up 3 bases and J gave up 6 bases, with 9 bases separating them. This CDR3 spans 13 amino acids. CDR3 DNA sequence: TGTGCCAGCAGCCACACCGGGGGCAATGAGCAGTTCTTC. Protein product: CASSHTGGNEQFF.